This record covers a single T cell receptor beta chain. V was trimmed by 4 bases and J by 0 bases, leaving 9 bases between them. The CDR3 covers 15 residues. Germline V lookup: CDR1 MRHNA, CDR2 SNTAGT. The data were taken from a study of blood T cell repertoires in COVID-19. The table came from immunoSEQ multiplex PCR; TCRdb's copy has only in-frame clones and leaves some out. The profile covers 250,000 to 350,000 clones, with about 85% appearing a single time and about 0.9% taken by the ten largest. The sequenced sample was peripheral blood. V gene TRBV6-4 combines with J gene TRBJ1-4; D is uncertain. The clonotype was recovered from a human donor with COVID-19, enrolled during active disease. The donor label of this sample is uncertain. In DNA, the CDR3 is TGTGCCAGCAGTGTAGCCGGAACAACTAATGAAAAACTGTTTTTT. It translates to CASSVAGTTNEKLFF.